This TCR beta chain was sequenced in a study of blood T cell repertoires in COVID-19. Study background: The origin of the acute and convalescent COVID-19 samples was the United States, Italy and Spain. Sample material is recorded as cDNA or gDNA derived from T cells, B-cell-depleted T cells, or PBMCs.

Study processing details: From reference gene primer amplification, estimates of nucleated cell counts were derived. TCRdb's copy holds only in-frame clones and misses some; the assay was immunoSEQ multiplex PCR. That table gives V, J and clone size, and the DNA gave D and trimming. The profile shows some 160,000 clones, under 85% of them singletons. Ten or more counts support this clone. The J segment lost 0 bases and the V segment lost 3 bases, leaving 5 bases of the junction unmatched. This CDR3 has 16 residues. Germline V gene sequence: CDR1 MGHRA, CDR2 YSYEKL. Sequenced material: peripheral blood. The chain couples TRBV4-1 to TRBJ2-1; 7 bases align to TRBD1. This clonotype originated in a man aged 45-65 years with active or convalescent COVID-19. The CDR3 region is CASSHRGQTSYNEQFF. The DNA of the CDR3 is TGCGCCAGCAGCCATCGGGGACAGACCTCCTACAATGAGCAGTTCTTC.